The 24 T cell receptor beta chains below were found in one sample sequenced in a study of blood T cell repertoires in COVID-19. Sequencing was performed with immunoSEQ multiplex PCR; in TCRdb, only in-frame clones are kept and a portion is missing. The table has 200,000 to 250,000 clones, 83% seen once. Sequencing was performed on PBMCs or T cells enriched from blood (not recorded which). The receptors originated from a woman in her forties or fifties who had been exposed to COVID-19.

The chain links TRBV6-5 to TRBJ1-1, with D hard to call. V gave up 0 bases and J gave up 6 bases, with 14 bases separating them. The CDR3 extends over 15 amino acids. CDR1 and CDR2 (germline): MNHEY, SVGAGI. The CDR3 is CASSYSEGFQAEAFF. In nucleotides, the CDR3 is TGTGCCAGCAGTTACTCCGAGGGTTTTCAAGCTGAAGCTTTCTTT.

The CDR3 is CATGGTRNTEAFF. The CDR3 nucleotides read TGTGCCACCGGAGGGACGAGAAACACTGAAGCTTTCTTT. The rearrangement joins TRBV2 to TRBJ1-1; TRBD1 might be the D (5 bases). From germline, CDR1 is SNHLY and CDR2 FYNNEI. Trimming took off 10 bases at V and 2 bases at J, with 14 bases between the two ends. The CDR3 runs to 13 residues.

The rearrangement links TRBV13 to TRBJ1-6, with 7 bases identical to TRBD1. The germline gives CDR1 PRHDT, CDR2 FYEKMQ (reference sequence). The junction had 7 bases not matched to a gene; V was cut back by 5 bases and J by 6 bases. This CDR3 is 15 amino acids long. CDR3 bases: TGTGCCAGCAGCCTCAAGGGGGCTCTTAATTCACCCCTCCACTTT. Translated, it gives CASSLKGALNSPLHF.

The chain uses TRBV6-7 and TRBJ1-2; tentative D call: TRBD1 (5 bases). TRBV6-7 is an ORF, with its function uncertain. V lost 6 bases, J lost 0 bases, and 8 bases lay in between. This CDR3 region has 13 residues. CDR3 sequence reads: CASRDIANYGYTF. CDR3 DNA sequence: TGTGCCAGCAGGGACATCGCTAACTATGGCTACACCTTC.

This clone was detected a few times. V usage is TRBV27 and J usage is TRBJ2-7, with D possibly TRBD1 on 5 matching bases. Germline CDR1 and CDR2: MNHEY and SMNVEV (reference sequence). The CDR3 runs to 16 residues. The ends were cut back, 6 bases at V and 0 bases at J, with 18 bases in the middle. CDR3 DNA: TGTGCCAGCAGCCAACGAGGCAGTACAGGCTCCTACGAGCAGTACTTC. It encodes CASSQRGSTGSYEQYF.

The CDR3, as DNA: TGTGCCAGTAGTTCCTCCGGGACAGGGGCTGCGGTGTATGGCTACACCTTC. Its translation is CASSSSGTGAAVYGYTF. J is TRBJ1-2 and V is TRBV19, with 10 bases that match TRBD1. The CDR3 runs to 17 residues. V lost 5 bases to trimming and J lost 5 bases; unmatched junction nucleotides: 14. CDR1 is LNHDA, CDR2 SQIVND, per germline (reference sequence). The entire variable domain, with the rest obtained from reference TRBV19 and TRBJ1-2, is as follows: DGGITQSPKYLFRKEGQNVTLSCEQNLNHDAMYWYRQDPGQGLRLIYYSQIVNDFQKGDIAEGYSVSREKKESFPLTVTSAQKNPTAFYLCASSSSGTGAAVYGYTFGSGTRLTVV.

Worth noting for this clone: An end of the junction differs from the germline gene, which may be a read error. This chain links TRBV12-3 or TRBV12-4 with TRBJ1-1, with D possibly matching TRBD1 (6 bases). The CDR3 contains 13 residues. CDR3 sequence (DNA): TGTGCCAGCAGTTTACAGGGGATCGATGAAACTTTCTTT. It codes for CASSLQGIDETFF.

This sequence joins TRBV3-1 (or the pseudogene TRBV3-2) and TRBJ2-1; maybe TRBD2 (5 bases). The CDR3 covers 14 residues. V lost 1 base, J lost 10 bases, and 14 bases lay in between. CDR1 and CDR2 (germline): LGHDT, YNNKEL (reference sequence). CDR3 DNA: TGTGCCAGCAGCCAAGGTCTAGCTGCGGTGGAGCAGTTCTTC. Translated: CASSQGLAAVEQFF.

This chain joins TRBV14 and TRBJ1-6, with D unclear. Deletions cut 1 base from V and 7 bases from J, with 8 bases between. This CDR3 has 14 amino acids. Germline CDR1 reads SGHDN; CDR2 reads FVKESK. The CDR3 loop reads CASSQGPLNSPLHF. The CDR3 nucleotides read TGTGCCAGCAGCCAAGGGCCTTTGAATTCACCCCTCCACTTT.

This rearrangement joins TRBV5-1 to TRBJ2-3, with TRBD2 as a possible D gene (6 bases). Per germline, CDR1 SGHRS and CDR2 YFSETQ. The CDR3 is made up of 14 amino acids. V dropped 0 bases and J dropped 4 bases, with 9 bases sitting between them. This CDR3 is CASSLAREADTQYF. The DNA for the CDR3 is TGCGCCAGCAGCTTGGCCAGGGAGGCAGATACGCAGTATTTT.

V usage is TRBV12-3 or TRBV12-4 and J usage is TRBJ2-5, with D perhaps TRBD2 (6 bases). Between the trimmed V and J ends, which lost 7 bases and 7 bases, there was a span of 16 bases. CDR3 size: 13 residues. CDR3: CASTLGGEGTQYF. The CDR3 DNA reads as TGTGCCAGCACTTTGGGGGGAGAGGGGACCCAGTACTTC.

CDR3 nucleotides: TGTGCCAGCAGGCGAGGGACAGGGACCTACAATGAGCAGTTCTTC. The encoded protein is CASRRGTGTYNEQFF. This sequence joins TRBV27 and TRBJ2-1; 9 nucleotides match TRBD1. The CDR3 is 15 amino acids. The V and J ends lost 6 bases and 2 bases, in that order; junction bases with no gene match: 5. CDR1 is MNHEY and CDR2 is SMNVEV in the germline V gene (reference sequence).

The chain couples TRBV10-3 to TRBJ2-2; 10 bases are shared with TRBD2. After removal of 4 bases from V and 1 base from J, the junction contained 6 bases not matched to a gene. The CDR3 extends over 17 amino acids. Germline V gives CDR1 ENHRY, CDR2 SYGVKD. The CDR3 reads CAISATTSGWNTGELFF. CDR3 bases: TGTGCCATCAGTGCCACGACTAGCGGGTGGAACACCGGGGAGCTGTTTTTT.

The rearrangement links TRBV5-1 to TRBJ1-2; TRBD1 matches at 9 bases. CDR1 is SGHRS, CDR2 YFSETQ, per germline. CDR3 size: 15 residues. V lost 4 bases and J lost 8; bases outside the gene matches: 12. CDR3 amino acids: CASSRTGARVEGYTF. The CDR3 coding sequence is TGCGCCAGCAGCCGGACAGGGGCGCGGGTGGAGGGCTACACCTTC.

The gene calls are TRBV18 and TRBJ1-2; no firm D call. V gave up 6 bases and J gave up 0 bases, with 14 bases separating them. This CDR3 has 15 amino acids. Germline CDR1 reads KGHSH; CDR2 reads LQKENI. The CDR3 bases are TGTGCCAGCTCCCCCGGTGGAGGCTCTAACTATGGCTACACCTTC. Translating it yields CASSPGGGSNYGYTF.

The J gene is TRBJ2-3, the V gene TRBV7-2, with a tentative D call TRBD2 (6 bases). Germline CDR1 and CDR2: SGHTA and FQGNSA. This CDR3 comprises 17 residues. The V and J ends lost 3 bases and 0 bases respectively, with 16 bases between them. The CDR3 DNA reads TGTGCCAGCAGCTTCGGCTACCGCGGGGCCAGCACAGATACGCAGTATTTT. Encoded protein: CASSFGYRGASTDTQYF.

This clone was detected a few times. At one end, the junction sequence differs from germline, possibly due to a read error. The chain links TRBV6-2 or TRBV6-3 to TRBJ2-2; 8 bases match TRBD1. The CDR3 spans 17 residues. Germline lookup yields CDR1 MNHEY and CDR2 SVGEGT. CDR3 region: CASSSRFQGAKTGELFF. For the CDR3, the DNA is TGTGCCAGCAGTTCCCGCTTCCAGGGGGCGAAGACCGGGGAGCTGTTTTTT.

The chain recombines TRBV5-5 with TRBJ1-3; 7 nucleotides match TRBD1. V shed 4 bases and J 7 bases; nucleotides not matched to a gene: 5. This CDR3 is 13 amino acids long. Germline V gene sequence: CDR1 SGHKS, CDR2 YYEKEE (reference sequence). The CDR3 nucleotides are TGTGCCAGCAGCGTAAACAGGGGCAACACCATATATTTT. Its translation is CASSVNRGNTIYF.

To note about this clone: The same CDR3 also results from other DNA sequences found in this sample. This sequence joins TRBV5-1 and TRBJ2-5; tentative D call: TRBD1 (6 bases). V gave up 0 bases and J gave up 1 base, with 7 bases separating them. Germline V lookup: CDR1 SGHRS, CDR2 YFSETQ. The length of the CDR3 is 14 residues. The CDR3 region is CASSLGTAQETQYF. CDR3 coding DNA: TGCGCCAGCAGCTTGGGGACAGCCCAAGAGACCCAGTACTTC.

CDR3 sequence: CASSLGTTAEQFF. The CDR3 DNA sequence: TGTGCCAGCAGCCTAGGGACTACGGCTGAGCAGTTCTTC. The chain joins TRBV5-4 to TRBJ2-1, with TRBD2 identical over 7 bases. V trimming: 4 bases; J trimming: 9 bases; junction bases outside the gene matches: 7. The CDR3 has 13 residues. Germline CDR1 and CDR2: SGHNT and YYREEE (reference sequence). The full variable domain, in which reference TRBV5-4 and TRBJ2-1 provide the parts outside the CDR3, is ETGVTQSPTHLIKTRGQQVTLRCSSQSGHNTVSWYQQALGQGPQFIFQYYREEENGRGNFPPRFSGLQFPNYSSELNVNALELDDSALYLCASSLGTTAEQFFGPGTRLTVL.

This chain uses TRBV7-9 with TRBJ2-5, with D possibly matching TRBD1 (6 bases). The germline gives CDR1 SEHNR, CDR2 FQNEAQ (reference sequence). The CDR3 is made up of 13 amino acids. V dropped 3 bases and J dropped 3 bases, with 8 bases sitting between them. The CDR3 sequence: CASSFPGEETQYF. CDR3 coding DNA: TGTGCCAGCAGCTTCCCAGGGGAAGAGACCCAGTACTTC.

The chain joins TRBV6-5 to TRBJ2-1; D perhaps matches TRBD1 (6 bases). CDR1 is MNHEY, CDR2 SVGAGI, per germline. This CDR3 is 14 amino acids long. V was cut by 5 bases and J by 5 bases, with 13 bases left in between. The CDR3, as DNA: TGTGCCAGCAGTCTCCGGGACACCGACAATGAGCAGTTCTTC. Encoded protein: CASSLRDTDNEQFF.

V is TRBV13 and J is TRBJ2-7; 7 nucleotides match TRBD1. Germline trimming cut 0 bases from V and 2 bases from J; bases unmatched to any gene: 7. CDR1 is PRHDT and CDR2 is FYEKMQ in the germline V gene (reference sequence). The CDR3 has 16 amino acids. CDR3: CASSLGGRGYPYEQYF. CDR3 sequence (DNA): TGTGCCAGCAGCTTAGGAGGCAGGGGGTACCCCTACGAGCAGTACTTC.

This chain joins TRBV10-3 and TRBJ1-1, with D possibly matching TRBD1 (6 bases). With 10 bases removed from V and 4 bases from J, the gap between germline ends came to 19 bases. Germline V lookup: CDR1 ENHRY, CDR2 SYGVKD. This CDR3 comprises 14 residues. The CDR3 coding sequence is TGTGCCACCTCCGGGACACTGGACGGCACTGAAGCTTTCTTT. This translates into CATSGTLDGTEAFF.